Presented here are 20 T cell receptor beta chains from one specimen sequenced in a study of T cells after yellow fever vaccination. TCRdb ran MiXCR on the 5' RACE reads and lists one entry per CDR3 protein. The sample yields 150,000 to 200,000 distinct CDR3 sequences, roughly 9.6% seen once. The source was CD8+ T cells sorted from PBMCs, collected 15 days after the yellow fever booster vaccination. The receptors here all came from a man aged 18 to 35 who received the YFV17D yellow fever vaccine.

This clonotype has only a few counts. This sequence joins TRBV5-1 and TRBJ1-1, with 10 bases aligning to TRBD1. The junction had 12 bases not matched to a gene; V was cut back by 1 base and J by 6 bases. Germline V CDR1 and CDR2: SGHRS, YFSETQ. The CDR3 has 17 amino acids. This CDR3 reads CASSLRGQGRFDSEAFF. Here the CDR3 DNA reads TGCGCCAGCAGCTTGCGGGGACAGGGGCGTTTTGATTCTGAAGCTTTCTTT. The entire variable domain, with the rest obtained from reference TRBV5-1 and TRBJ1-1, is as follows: KAGVTQTPRYLIKTRGQQVTLSCSPISGHRSVSWYQQTPGQGLQFLFEYFSETQRNKGNFPGRFSGRQFSNSRSEMNVSTLELGDSALYLCASSLRGQGRFDSEAFFGQGTRLTVV.

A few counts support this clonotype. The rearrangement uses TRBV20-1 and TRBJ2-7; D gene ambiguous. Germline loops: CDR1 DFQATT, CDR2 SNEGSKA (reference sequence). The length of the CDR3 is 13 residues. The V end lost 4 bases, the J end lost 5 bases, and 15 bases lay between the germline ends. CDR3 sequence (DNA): TGCAGTGCTACCGGTCCCCGCGCCCACGAGCAGTACGTC. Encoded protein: CSATGPRAHEQYV.

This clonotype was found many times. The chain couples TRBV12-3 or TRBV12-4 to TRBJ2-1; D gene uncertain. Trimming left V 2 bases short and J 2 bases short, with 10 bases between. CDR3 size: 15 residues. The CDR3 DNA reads TGTGCCAGCAGTTTACTAGATAGCCCCTACAATGAGCAGTTCTTC. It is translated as CASSLLDSPYNEQFF.

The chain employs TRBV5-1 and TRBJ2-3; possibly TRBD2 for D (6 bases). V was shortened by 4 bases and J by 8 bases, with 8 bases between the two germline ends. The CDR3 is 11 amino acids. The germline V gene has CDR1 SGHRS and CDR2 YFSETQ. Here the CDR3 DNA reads TGCGCCAGCAGCGTGGGAGGTACGCAGTATTTT. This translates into CASSVGGTQYF.

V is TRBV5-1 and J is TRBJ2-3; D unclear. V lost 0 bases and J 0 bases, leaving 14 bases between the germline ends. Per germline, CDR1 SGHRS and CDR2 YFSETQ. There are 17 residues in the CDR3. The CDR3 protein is CASSLAVRTESTDTQYF. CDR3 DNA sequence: TGCGCCAGCAGCTTGGCCGTACGGACCGAGAGCACAGATACGCAGTATTTT.

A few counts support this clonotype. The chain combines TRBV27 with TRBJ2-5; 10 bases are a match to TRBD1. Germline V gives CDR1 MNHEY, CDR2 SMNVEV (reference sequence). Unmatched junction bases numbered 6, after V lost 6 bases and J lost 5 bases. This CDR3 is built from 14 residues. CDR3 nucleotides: TGTGCCAGCAGAAGACAGGGGGCGAGCGAGACCCAGTACTTC. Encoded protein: CASRRQGASETQYF.

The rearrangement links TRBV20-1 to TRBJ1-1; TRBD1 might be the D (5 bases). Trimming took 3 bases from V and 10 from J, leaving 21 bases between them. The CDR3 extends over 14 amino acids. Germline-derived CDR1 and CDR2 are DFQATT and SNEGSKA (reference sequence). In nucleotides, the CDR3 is TGCAGTGCTAGGGGCCGGGACCAAGGACTCTCAGCTTTCTTT. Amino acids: CSARGRDQGLSAFF.

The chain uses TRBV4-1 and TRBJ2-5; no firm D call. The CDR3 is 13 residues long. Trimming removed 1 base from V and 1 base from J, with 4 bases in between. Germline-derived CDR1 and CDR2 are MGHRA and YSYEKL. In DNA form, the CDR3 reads TGCGCCAGCAGCCAAGTCATCCAAGAGACCCAGTACTTC. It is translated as CASSQVIQETQYF.

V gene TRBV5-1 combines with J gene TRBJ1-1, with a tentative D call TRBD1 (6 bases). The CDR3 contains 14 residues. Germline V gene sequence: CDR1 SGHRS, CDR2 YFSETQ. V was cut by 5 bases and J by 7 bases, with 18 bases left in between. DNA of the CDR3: TGCGCCAGCAGGGCTAACAGACAGGTCTTTGAAGCTTTCTTT. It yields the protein CASRANRQVFEAFF.

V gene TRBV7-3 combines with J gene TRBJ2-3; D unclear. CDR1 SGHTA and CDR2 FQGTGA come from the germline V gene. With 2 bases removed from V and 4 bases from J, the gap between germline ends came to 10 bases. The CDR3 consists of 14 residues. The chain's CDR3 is CASSLEDYPDTQYF. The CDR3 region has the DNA TGTGCCAGCAGCTTAGAAGATTATCCAGATACGCAGTATTTT.

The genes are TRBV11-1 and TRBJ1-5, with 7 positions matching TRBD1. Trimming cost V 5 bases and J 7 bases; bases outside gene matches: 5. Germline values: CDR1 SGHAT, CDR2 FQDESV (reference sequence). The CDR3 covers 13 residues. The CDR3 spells CASSQNRGQPQHF. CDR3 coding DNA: TGTGCCAGCAGCCAGAACAGGGGACAGCCCCAGCATTTT.

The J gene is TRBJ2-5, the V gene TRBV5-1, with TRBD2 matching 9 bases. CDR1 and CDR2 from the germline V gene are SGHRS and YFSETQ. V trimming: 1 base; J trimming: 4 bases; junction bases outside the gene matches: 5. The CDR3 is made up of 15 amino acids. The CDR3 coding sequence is TGCGCCAGCAGCTTGCTGCGGGGGGGCTCAGAGACCCAGTACTTC. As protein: CASSLLRGGSETQYF.

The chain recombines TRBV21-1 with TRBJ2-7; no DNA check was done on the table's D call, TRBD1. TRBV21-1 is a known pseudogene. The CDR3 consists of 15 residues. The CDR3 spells CASSKAHRTGDEQYV. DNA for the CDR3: TGTGCCAGCAGCAAAGCGCACCGGACAGGGGACGAGCAGTACGTC.

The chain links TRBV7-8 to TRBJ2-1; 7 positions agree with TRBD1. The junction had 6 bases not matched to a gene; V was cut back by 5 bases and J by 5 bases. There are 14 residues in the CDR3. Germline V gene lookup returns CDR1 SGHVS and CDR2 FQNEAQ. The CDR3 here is CASSRTGPHNEQFF. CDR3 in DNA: TGTGCCAGCAGCAGGACAGGTCCCCACAATGAGCAGTTCTTC.

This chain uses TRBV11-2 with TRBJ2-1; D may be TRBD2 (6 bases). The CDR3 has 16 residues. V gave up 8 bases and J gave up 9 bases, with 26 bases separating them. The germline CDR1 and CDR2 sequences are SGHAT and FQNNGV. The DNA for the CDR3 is TGTGCCAGCGCGATGGGTAGCGGTGGTTTAAAGGTTGAGCAGTTCTTC. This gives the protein CASAMGSGGLKVEQFF.

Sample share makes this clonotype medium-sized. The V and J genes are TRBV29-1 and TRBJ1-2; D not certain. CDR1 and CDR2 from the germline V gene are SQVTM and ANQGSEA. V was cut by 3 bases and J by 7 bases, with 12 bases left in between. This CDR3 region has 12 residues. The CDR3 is CSVDDGMGGYTF. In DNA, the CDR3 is TGCAGCGTTGACGACGGAATGGGTGGCTACACCTTC.

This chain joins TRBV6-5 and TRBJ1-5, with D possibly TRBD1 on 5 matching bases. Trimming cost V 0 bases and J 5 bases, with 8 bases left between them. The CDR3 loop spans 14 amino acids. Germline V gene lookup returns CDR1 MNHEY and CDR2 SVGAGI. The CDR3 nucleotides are TGTGCCAGCAGTTACTCCGAGGGGTATCAGCCCCAGCATTTT. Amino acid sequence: CASSYSEGYQPQHF.

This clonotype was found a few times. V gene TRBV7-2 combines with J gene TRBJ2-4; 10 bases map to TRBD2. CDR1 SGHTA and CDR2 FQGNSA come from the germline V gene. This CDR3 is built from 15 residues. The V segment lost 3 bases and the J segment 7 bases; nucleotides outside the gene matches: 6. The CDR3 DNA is TGTGCCAGCAGCTTCCATAGCGGGGGGACCAACATTCAGTACTTC. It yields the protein CASSFHSGGTNIQYF.

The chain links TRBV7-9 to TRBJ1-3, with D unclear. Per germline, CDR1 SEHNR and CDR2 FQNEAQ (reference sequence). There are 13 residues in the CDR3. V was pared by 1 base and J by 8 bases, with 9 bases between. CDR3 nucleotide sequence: TGTGCCAGCAGCTTAGGGGCGGCGGACACCATATATTTT. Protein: CASSLGAADTIYF.

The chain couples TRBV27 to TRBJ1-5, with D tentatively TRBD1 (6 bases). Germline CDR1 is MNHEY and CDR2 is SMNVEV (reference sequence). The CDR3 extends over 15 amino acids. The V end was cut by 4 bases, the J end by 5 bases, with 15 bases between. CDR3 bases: TGTGCCAGCAGTTCCCTCCGGGACACCCATCAGCCCCAGCATTTT. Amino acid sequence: CASSSLRDTHQPQHF.